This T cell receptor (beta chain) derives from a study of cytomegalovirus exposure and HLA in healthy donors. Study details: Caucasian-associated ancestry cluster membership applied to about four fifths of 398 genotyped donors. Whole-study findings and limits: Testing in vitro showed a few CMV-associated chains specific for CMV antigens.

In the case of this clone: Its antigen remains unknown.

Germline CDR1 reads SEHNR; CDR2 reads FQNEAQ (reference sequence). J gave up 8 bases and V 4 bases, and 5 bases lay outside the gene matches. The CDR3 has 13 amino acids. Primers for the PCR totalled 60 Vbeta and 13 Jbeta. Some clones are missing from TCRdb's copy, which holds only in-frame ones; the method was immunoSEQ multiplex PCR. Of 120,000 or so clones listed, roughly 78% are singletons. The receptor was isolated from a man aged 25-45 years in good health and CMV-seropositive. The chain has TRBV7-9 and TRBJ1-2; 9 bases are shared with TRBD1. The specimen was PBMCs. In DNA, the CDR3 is TGTGCCAGCAGCTGGACAGGGGCGGACGGCTACACCTTC. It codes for CASSWTGADGYTF.